The rows below give T cell receptor beta chains drawn from one sample of a study of T cell repertoires in cytomegalovirus infection. TCRdb recomputed calls from the reads with MiXCR, one row per CDR3 protein. Among approximately 500,000 distinct CDR3 sequences listed, about 17% were seen once. The sequencing sample was made of CD8+ T cells from PBMCs. Receptors originate from a human donor in good health (CMV status not recorded). Some clones in this sample may be carry-over from other donors' samples. Both conserved end residues are part of each CDR3. The D gene is left open where the match is weak. The listing skips clone size in some rows; elsewhere it reads once, few, many or a size class.

J gene	V gene	clone size	D gene	CDR3 protein	CDR3 DNA
TRBJ1-4	TRBV5-1	many	TRBD1	CASTSGTGGRGTNEKLFF	TGCGCCAGCACCTCCGGGACAGGGGGCCGAGGAACTAATGAAAAACTGTTTTTT
TRBJ1-5	TRBV2	few	TRBD1	CASGIGTARSNQPQHF	TGTGCCAGCGGGATCGGGACAGCCAGGAGCAATCAGCCCCAGCATTTT
TRBJ1-2	TRBV27	-	TRBD1	CDSSFSEDRAKGYTF	TGTGACAGCAGTTTTAGCGAGGACAGGGCCAAGGGCTACACCTTC
TRBJ1-2	TRBV6-5	few	TRBD1	CASSYDRVESYGYTF	TGTGCCAGCAGTTACGACAGGGTAGAGAGCTATGGCTACACCTTC
TRBJ1-2	TRBV7-8	many	-	CASSLAEGQPNYGYTF	TGTGCCAGCAGCTTAGCCGAAGGTCAGCCTAACTATGGCTACACCTTC
TRBJ1-2	TRBV10-3	-	TRBD1	CAISERGGTGKSGYTF	TGTGCCATCAGTGAGCGGGGTGGGACAGGGAAGTCTGGCTACACCTTC
TRBJ1-1	TRBV6-5	-	-	CASSPITDTEAFF	TGTGCCAGCAGTCCTATCACGGACACTGAAGCTTTCTTT
TRBJ1-2	TRBV12-3/TRBV12-4	many	-	CASSLGQGTYGYTF	TGTGCCAGCAGTTTAGGGCAGGGGACCTATGGCTACACCTTC
TRBJ1-6	TRBV14	many	TRBD1	CASSQLPGAGGSPLHF	TGTGCCAGCAGCCAACTGCCGGGGGCAGGGGGTTCACCCCTCCACTTT
TRBJ2-7	TRBV4-2	-	TRBD2	CASSQVAAGGYYEQYF	TGTGCCAGCAGCCAAGTAGCAGCGGGAGGGTACTACGAGCAGTACTTC
TRBJ2-1	TRBV14	-	-	CASSQDLGLSYNEQFF	TGTGCCAGCAGCCAAGATCTGGGACTGTCCTACAATGAGCAGTTCTTC
TRBJ1-5	TRBV7-9	many	-	CASSPTGFQPQHF	TGTGCCAGCAGCCCTACAGGGTTTCAGCCCCAGCATTTT
TRBJ1-5	TRBV27	many	-	CASSLSGGFYQPQHF	TGTGCCAGCAGTTTATCGGGGGGATTTTATCAGCCCCAGCATTTT
TRBJ2-3	TRBV7-9	many	-	CASSSGPGRDTQYF	TGTGCCAGCAGCTCAGGTCCAGGGAGGGATACGCAGTATTTT
TRBJ1-1	TRBV7-8	many	-	CASSLWADTEAFF	TGTGCCAGCAGCTTATGGGCGGACACTGAAGCTTTCTTT
TRBJ2-1	TRBV5-6	-	TRBD2	CASRAGTSNYNEQFF	TGTGCCAGCAGGGCCGGGACTAGCAACTACAATGAGCAGTTCTTC
TRBJ2-3	TRBV4-2	many	TRBD2	CASSQELAGTPSTDTQYF	TGTGCCAGCAGCCAAGAACTAGCGGGCACGCCTAGCACAGATACGCAGTATTTT
TRBJ2-1	TRBV10-2	few	TRBD2	CASRESGKYNEQFF	TGCGCCAGCAGGGAAAGCGGGAAATACAATGAGCAGTTCTTC
TRBJ2-1	TRBV28	many	-	CASSFRTPYNEQFF	TGTGCCAGCAGTTTTAGGACTCCCTACAATGAGCAGTTCTTC
TRBJ1-6	TRBV5-5	-	-	CASSTSSGRSPLHF	TGTGCCAGCAGCACCTCCTCAGGGAGATCACCCCTCCACTTT
TRBJ2-2	TRBV5-1	-	-	CASSSTYTGELFF	TGCGCCAGCAGCTCCACTTACACCGGGGAGCTGTTTTTT
TRBJ1-1	TRBV7-9	many	-	CASSLPGPAKTEAFF	TGTGCCAGCAGCTTACCAGGCCCAGCGAAAACTGAAGCTTTCTTT
TRBJ2-5	TRBV4-1	few	-	CASSQVLSQETQYF	TGCGCCAGCAGCCAAGTCCTGTCACAAGAGACCCAGTACTTC
TRBJ1-2	TRBV7-3	many	-	CASSLTVRGDGYTF	TGTGCCAGCAGCTTAACAGTTAGGGGCGATGGCTACACCTTC
TRBJ1-2	TRBV6-5	-	-	CASSQPTLDGYTF	TGTGCCAGCAGTCAGCCCACACTGGATGGCTACACCTTC
TRBJ1-2	TRBV20-1	-	TRBD1	CSARGQGILGYTF	TGCAGTGCTAGAGGACAGGGGATCCTTGGCTACACCTTC
TRBJ2-1	TRBV27	few	-	CASSFSGPYPSEQFF	TGTGCCAGCAGTTTTTCGGGCCCCTACCCGAGTGAGCAGTTCTTC
TRBJ1-5	TRBV2	few	-	CASSEGRVSRGYSNQPQHF	TGTGCCAGCAGTGAAGGACGGGTCTCGAGGGGGTATAGCAATCAGCCCCAGCATTTT
TRBJ2-4	TRBV19	many	-	CASSRDPKNIQYF	TGTGCCAGTAGCCGGGATCCCAAAAACATTCAGTACTTC
TRBJ2-3	TRBV5-1	many	TRBD2	CASSLSGASTDTQYF	TGCGCCAGCAGCCTTAGCGGGGCCAGCACAGATACGCAGTATTTT
TRBJ2-7	TRBV5-6	-	-	CATTKIRDEQYF	TGTGCCACAACGAAAATTAGGGACGAGCAGTACTTC
TRBJ1-2	TRBV10-3	few	TRBD1	CAISVKVLGQGAYGYTF	TGTGCCATCAGTGTCAAAGTCTTGGGACAGGGGGCCTATGGCTACACCTTC
TRBJ2-3	TRBV30	many	-	CAWRYTDTQYF	TGTGCCTGGAGGTACACAGATACGCAGTATTTT
TRBJ2-2	TRBV27	many	-	CASSLWGTGFNTGELFF	TGTGCCAGCAGTCTGTGGGGGACCGGATTTAACACCGGGGAGCTGTTTTTT
TRBJ1-4	TRBV27	-	-	CASSLSLGRRNEKLFF	TGTGCCAGCAGTCTCAGCCTGGGGCGACGGAATGAAAAACTGTTTTTT